This is a list of T cell receptor beta chains from one sample in a study of metastatic and nonmetastatic thyroid tumors. Through MiXCR, TCRdb re-clonotyped the PCR reads. The sample includes 50,000 or so clones, approximately 20% of them seen just once. The sample comprised blood. The origin of the receptors is a male donor with papillary thyroid cancer or a benign thyroid nodule (not recorded which). Some clones in this sample may be carry-over from other donors' samples. CDR3s include the opening cysteine and the closing phenylalanine or tryptophan. Each record gives: V gene, CDR3 length, D gene, clone size, J gene, CDR3 DNA, CDR3 protein. A D gene is named only where the DNA matches it firmly. Size is omitted from some rows. Given values are once, few, many or a class for expanded clones.

V: TRBV6-5; length: 17; D: TRBD2; size: -; J: TRBJ2-3; DNA: TGTGCCAGCAGTTATGGAAAAACTAGCGGGGCGACAGATACGCAGTATTTT; CDR3: CASSYGKTSGATDTQYF
V: TRBV30; length: 12; D: -; size: many; J: TRBJ2-3; DNA: TGTGCCTGGAGTGGGGTGGGAGATACGCAGTATTTT; CDR3: CAWSGVGDTQYF
V: TRBV19; length: 15; D: -; size: many; J: TRBJ1-3; DNA: TGTGCCAGTAGCCTTCAACAGGAATCCGGAAACACCATATATTTT; CDR3: CASSLQQESGNTIYF
V: TRBV6-1; length: 16; D: -; size: -; J: TRBJ1-2; DNA: TGTGCCAGCAGCCGGCGAGGAGCTACCGCTAACTATGGCTACACCTTC; CDR3: CASSRRGATANYGYTF
V: TRBV5-8; length: 15; D: -; size: -; J: TRBJ1-1; DNA: TGTGCCAGCAGTTACCGGCGAGGGGTGAACACTGAAGCTTTCTTT; CDR3: CASSYRRGVNTEAFF
V: TRBV11-1; length: 16; D: -; size: once; J: TRBJ2-1; DNA: TGTGCCAGCAGCCTTACAAGGGGCGAACCTTACAATGAGCAGTTCTTC; CDR3: CASSLTRGEPYNEQFF
V: TRBV4-2; length: 20; D: TRBD2; size: -; J: TRBJ2-6; DNA: TGTGCCAGCAGCCTCGGGACTAGCGGGATTTCGAGTTATGGGGCCAACGTCCTGACTTTC; CDR3: CASSLGTSGISSYGANVLTF
V: TRBV7-6; length: 15; D: -; size: few; J: TRBJ1-4; DNA: TGTGCCAGCAGCCTGTGGACGGGTGATAATGAAAAACTGTTTTTT; CDR3: CASSLWTGDNEKLFF
V: TRBV9; length: 14; D: -; size: many; J: TRBJ1-2; DNA: TGTGCCAGCAGCGTAGCGGGACACAGCCAGGGCTACACCTTC; CDR3: CASSVAGHSQGYTF
V: TRBV18; length: 15; D: -; size: many; J: TRBJ1-1; DNA: TGTGCCAGCTCTCCCGCTATAACAGAGAACACTGAAGCTTTCTTT; CDR3: CASSPAITENTEAFF
V: TRBV30; length: 16; D: TRBD1; size: -; J: TRBJ1-6; DNA: TGTGCCTGGGATCCGGGACAGGCCTCGGTACTGTCACCCCTCCACTTT; CDR3: CAWDPGQASVLSPLHF
V: TRBV30; length: 14; D: TRBD1; size: -; J: TRBJ2-7; DNA: TGTGCCTGGAGTGTAGGGACAGGGTCCTACGAGCAGTACTTC; CDR3: CAWSVGTGSYEQYF
V: TRBV5-1; length: 14; D: TRBD2; size: -; J: TRBJ2-7; DNA: TGCGCCAGCAGCGAAGGACTAGCGGGAGTAGAGCAGTACTTC; CDR3: CASSEGLAGVEQYF
V: TRBV20-1; length: 13; D: -; size: many; J: TRBJ1-5; DNA: TGCAGTGCTAACAGGGAGGCAAGTCAGCCCCAGCATTTT; CDR3: CSANREASQPQHF
V: TRBV3-1; length: 14; D: -; size: many; J: TRBJ2-7; DNA: TGTGCCAGCAGCCCCCGAAATAATGCCTACGAGCAGTACTTC; CDR3: CASSPRNNAYEQYF
V: TRBV11-1; length: 16; D: -; size: many; J: TRBJ2-3; DNA: TGTGCCAGCATGAGTTTTAGGAGGTCCCCCACAGATACGCAGTATTTT; CDR3: CASMSFRRSPTDTQYF
V: TRBV20-1; length: 17; D: -; size: many; J: TRBJ2-1; DNA: TGCAGTGCTAGAGTGGCGGGGGCATTCATTTTAAACAATGAGCAGTTCTTC; CDR3: CSARVAGAFILNNEQFF
V: TRBV6-1; length: 14; D: -; size: -; J: TRBJ2-3; DNA: TGTGCCAGCAGTGACAGGGGAAAGGCAGATACGCAGTATTTT; CDR3: CASSDRGKADTQYF
V: TRBV27; length: 16; D: -; size: -; J: TRBJ1-1; DNA: TGTGCCAGCAGCTCTATAAACGGGGGTTTAGACACTGAAGCTTTCTTT; CDR3: CASSSINGGLDTEAFF
V: TRBV30; length: 12; D: -; size: many; J: TRBJ2-1; DNA: TGTGCCTGGAGTCCCGGTTACAATGAGCAGTTCTTC; CDR3: CAWSPGYNEQFF
V: TRBV19; length: 14; D: -; size: few; J: TRBJ2-2; DNA: TGTGCCAGTAGTATAACAGCGAACACCGGGGAGCTGTTTTTT; CDR3: CASSITANTGELFF
V: TRBV7-9; length: 14; D: TRBD1; size: many; J: TRBJ1-2; DNA: TGTGCCAGCCATCCGGGACAGCTGAACTATGGCTACACCTTC; CDR3: CASHPGQLNYGYTF
V: TRBV30; length: 12; D: -; size: -; J: TRBJ1-2; DNA: TGTGCCTGGAGTGGTGGGGGGTATGGCTACACCTTC; CDR3: CAWSGGGYGYTF
V: TRBV5-1; length: 16; D: TRBD1; size: -; J: TRBJ2-5; DNA: TGCGCCAGCATCCTGGACAGGGTAACATCAGGAGAGACCCAGTACTTC; CDR3: CASILDRVTSGETQYF
V: TRBV11-1; length: 19; D: TRBD1; size: few; J: TRBJ1-1; DNA: TGTGCCAGCAGCTTAGGGGTTGTACAGGGGGCTGGGGGGAACACTGAAGCTTTCTTT; CDR3: CASSLGVVQGAGGNTEAFF
V: TRBV6-1; length: 15; D: TRBD2; size: many; J: TRBJ2-4; DNA: TGTGCCAGCAGCCGCAACCGGGGGGGGGAAAACATTCAGTACTTC; CDR3: CASSRNRGGENIQYF
V: TRBV11-2; length: 17; D: TRBD2; size: -; J: TRBJ2-3; DNA: TGTGCCAGCAGCCGCCGACTAGCGGGAGAGGTCACAGATACGCAGTATTTT; CDR3: CASSRRLAGEVTDTQYF
V: TRBV20-1; length: 14; D: -; size: few; J: TRBJ1-1; DNA: TGCAGTGCTAGATGGTGGGGGAGAGACACTGAAGCTTTCTTT; CDR3: CSARWWGRDTEAFF
V: TRBV30; length: 14; D: -; size: many; J: TRBJ2-7; DNA: TGTGCCTGGAGTGCCCAGGACTTCCCATACGAGCAGTACTTC; CDR3: CAWSAQDFPYEQYF
V: TRBV9; length: 12; D: -; size: few; J: TRBJ1-2; DNA: TGTGCCAGCAGCGTAGATGCATCTGGCTACACCTTC; CDR3: CASSVDASGYTF
V: TRBV6-5; length: 17; D: TRBD2; size: -; J: TRBJ2-2; DNA: TGTGCCAGCAGTTATGCGACTAGCGGGAGGGCCACCGGGGAGCTGTTTTTT; CDR3: CASSYATSGRATGELFF
V: TRBV30; length: 15; D: TRBD1; size: many; J: TRBJ1-5; DNA: TGTGCCTGGAGTAAGGGACAGGGGAGTAATCAGCCCCAGCATTTT; CDR3: CAWSKGQGSNQPQHF
V: TRBV9; length: 13; D: -; size: -; J: TRBJ1-1; DNA: TGTGCCAGCAGCTCGGACCTGAACACTGAAGCTTTCTTT; CDR3: CASSSDLNTEAFF
V: TRBV2; length: 15; D: TRBD1; size: many; J: TRBJ2-1; DNA: TGTGCCAGCAGGGCAGGGGGCAGCTCCTACAATGAGCAGTTCTTC; CDR3: CASRAGGSSYNEQFF
V: TRBV7-2; length: 14; D: TRBD1; size: -; J: TRBJ1-2; DNA: TGTGCCAGCAGCGGCCGGGACAGGGAGTATGGCTACACCTTC; CDR3: CASSGRDREYGYTF
V: TRBV27; length: 12; D: TRBD2; size: few; J: TRBJ2-1; DNA: TGTGCCAGCAGGCTATCCAGCGGGAGGCTGTTCTTC; CDR3: CASRLSSGRLFF
V: TRBV20-1; length: 13; D: -; size: many; J: TRBJ2-3; DNA: TGCAGTGCTAGAGATCTAAGCACAGATACGCAGTATTTT; CDR3: CSARDLSTDTQYF
V: TRBV2; length: 12; D: -; size: -; J: TRBJ2-5; DNA: TGTGCCAGCAGAGTACGTTCGGAGACCCGGTACTTC; CDR3: CASRVRSETRYF
V: TRBV9; length: 14; D: -; size: -; J: TRBJ2-7; DNA: TGTGCCAGCAGCTCCATCGCGAGCTTTTACGAGCAGTACTTC; CDR3: CASSSIASFYEQYF
V: TRBV2; length: 14; D: TRBD1; size: many; J: TRBJ2-3; DNA: TGTGCCAGCAGTGGGGACAGGGGACCAGATACGCAGTATTTT; CDR3: CASSGDRGPDTQYF
V: TRBV11-3; length: 15; D: TRBD1; size: once; J: TRBJ2-2; DNA: TGTGCCAGCAGCTTGACAGGGACCAACACCGGGGAGCTGTTTTTT; CDR3: CASSLTGTNTGELFF
V: TRBV7-9; length: 12; D: -; size: many; J: TRBJ1-5; DNA: TGTGCCAGCAGCTTCGTGGATCAGCCCCAGCATTTT; CDR3: CASSFVDQPQHF
V: TRBV2; length: 14; D: -; size: many; J: TRBJ2-2; DNA: TGTGCCAGTGTTGGTACCCCGAACACCGGGGAGCTGTTTTTT; CDR3: CASVGTPNTGELFF
V: TRBV2; length: 18; D: TRBD2; size: many; J: TRBJ2-3; DNA: TGTGCCAGCATCCCAAGGGGCGGACTAGCGGTTTCCACAGATACGCAGTATTTT; CDR3: CASIPRGGLAVSTDTQYF
V: TRBV10-1; length: 16; D: TRBD1; size: many; J: TRBJ2-3; DNA: TGCGCCAGCAGTGAGGCGACAGGGGGTAGCACAGATACGCAGTATTTT; CDR3: CASSEATGGSTDTQYF
V: TRBV5-1; length: 12; D: -; size: many; J: TRBJ1-1; DNA: TGCGCCAGCAGTCCCCCGAGCACTGAAGCTTTCTTT; CDR3: CASSPPSTEAFF
V: TRBV6-6; length: 16; D: -; size: -; J: TRBJ2-3; DNA: TGTGCCAGCAGTACTCGGGACACTTCTAGCACAGATACGCAGTATTTT; CDR3: CASSTRDTSSTDTQYF